A single sample is the source of the 21 T cell receptor beta chains below, sequenced in a study of T cells in Graves' hyperthyroidism and ophthalmopathy. The TCR beta CDR3 regions underwent amplification using RNA transcripts as the source. Researchers ran a first-round RT-PCR on the TCR CDR3 using the HTBI primer set. One entry per CDR3 protein, called by TCRdb with MiXCR from the multiplex PCR reads. In the table there are hundreds of thousands of distinct CDR3 sequences, roughly 15% of which are singletons. The sequenced material came from blood. The receptors derive from a woman between 18 and 30 years old with Graves' hyperthyroidism.

This clonotype was observed a handful of times. The rearrangement joins TRBV19 to TRBJ2-7, with D tentatively TRBD1 (5 bases). This CDR3 comprises 15 residues. V was shortened by 3 bases and J by 0 bases, with 12 bases between the two germline ends. Germline assignment: CDR1 LNHDA and CDR2 SQIVND (reference sequence). As DNA, the CDR3 is TGTGCCAGTAGTATCGTCTCAGGGCACTCCTACGAGCAGTACTTC. Translated: CASSIVSGHSYEQYF.

This clonotype came up many times. V usage is TRBV20-1 and J usage is TRBJ2-1; D ambiguous. The CDR3 is 14 residues long. The V gene's germline CDR1 is DFQATT and CDR2 SNEGSKA (reference sequence). The V gene lost 0 bases and the J gene lost 3 bases, with 9 bases spanning the gap. CDR3 in DNA: TGCAGTGCTAGAGATCCTGACAACTACAATGAGCAGTTCTTC. It is translated as CSARDPDNYNEQFF.

This clonotype was seen more than once but under ten times. The V and J genes are TRBV7-8 and TRBJ1-5; D is uncertain. The germline gives CDR1 SGHVS, CDR2 FQNEAQ. The CDR3 length is 17 residues. V lost 5 bases, J lost 6 bases, and 23 bases lay in between. Here the CDR3 reads CASSTRMPSQSGQPQHF. CDR3 bases: TGTGCCAGCAGCACAAGAATGCCATCTCAGTCTGGTCAGCCCCAGCATTTT.

This clonotype appeared many times. The chain recombines TRBV7-8 with TRBJ1-1; D is possibly TRBD1 (5 bases). Per the germline V gene, CDR1 is SGHVS and CDR2 is FQNEAQ. The CDR3 extends over 14 amino acids. Trimming stripped 5 bases from V and 0 bases from J, with 10 bases between. The CDR3 loop is CASSAGVLNTEAFF. Here the CDR3 DNA reads TGTGCCAGCAGCGCGGGGGTACTGAACACTGAAGCTTTCTTT.

This clonotype occurred many times. One junction end does not reproduce the germline sequence, and a read error may be involved. The rearrangement joins TRBV15 to TRBJ1-6, with D maybe TRBD1 (5 bases). The CDR3 has 16 amino acids. From germline, CDR1 is LNHNV and CDR2 YYDKDF (reference sequence). The CDR3 is CATSRSGTTYNSALHF. The CDR3 bases are TGTGCCACCAGCAGATCCGGGACCACCTATAATTCAGCCCTCCACTTT.

This clonotype was found a few times. The J gene is TRBJ2-5, the V gene TRBV19; perhaps TRBD1 as D (5 bases). Trimming removed 6 bases from V and 9 bases from J, with 14 bases in between. This CDR3 comprises 12 residues. Germline CDR1 is LNHDA and CDR2 is SQIVND (reference sequence). The CDR3: CASRQGVGAQYF. CDR3 nucleotides: TGTGCCAGTAGGCAGGGCGTTGGGGCCCAGTACTTC.

Many counts were recorded for this clonotype. This chain uses TRBV3-1 with TRBJ1-2; D gene unclear. This CDR3 region has 14 residues. CDR1 and CDR2 from the germline V gene are LGHDT and YNNKEL (reference sequence). V was clipped by 0 bases and J by 4 bases, with 9 bases between them. CDR3 protein: CASSQEPGLYGYTF. The DNA for the CDR3 is TGTGCCAGCAGCCAAGAACCTGGGCTCTATGGCTACACCTTC. Together with reference TRBV3-1 and TRBJ1-2, the CDR3 gives the full variable domain: DTAVSQTPKYLVTQMGNDKSIKCEQNLGHDTMYWYKQDSKKFLKIMFSYNNKELIINETVPNRFSPKSPDKAHLNLHINSLELGDSAVYFCASSQEPGLYGYTFGSGTRLTVV.

This clonotype was observed many times. The chain is built from TRBV28 and TRBJ2-7, with D possibly TRBD1 on 5 matching bases. The CDR3 totals 15 residues. The germline CDR1 and CDR2 sequences are MDHEN and SYDVKM. Trimming shortened V by 3 bases and J by 1 base, and 13 bases separated the two germline ends. In nucleotides, the CDR3 is TGTGCCAGCAGTTTCTGGGGCGGTTATTCCTACGAGCAGTACTTC. Its translation is CASSFWGGYSYEQYF.

CDR3 nucleotide sequence: TGTGTCGCAGGAACATACACCGGGGAGCTGTTTTTT. Translated: CVAGTYTGELFF. This chain connects TRBV6-2 or TRBV6-3 to TRBJ2-2; D is undetermined. The CDR3 length is 12 residues. Per germline, CDR1 MNHEY and CDR2 SVGEGT.

The table lists this clonotype with many counts. The chain joins TRBV29-1 to TRBJ1-1; 7 bases align to TRBD1. J was trimmed by 10 bases and V by 6 bases; bases with no gene match: 8. This CDR3 spans 11 amino acids. Germline lookup yields CDR1 SQVTM and CDR2 ANQGSEA. CDR3 DNA sequence: TGCAGCGTCATGGCTACAGGGGCAGCTTTCTTT. Protein sequence: CSVMATGAAFF. Complete variable domain (other parts from reference TRBV29-1 and TRBJ1-1): SAVISQKPSRDICQRGTSLTIQCQVDSQVTMMFWYRQQPGQSLTLIATANQGSEATYESGFVIDKFPISRPNLTFSTLTVSNMSPEDSSIYLCSVMATGAAFFGQGTRLTVV.

The CDR3 region is CASSYPSYPAYEQYF. The DNA of the CDR3 is TGTGCCAGCAGTTACCCCTCATACCCAGCCTACGAGCAGTACTTC. The chain uses TRBV6-9 and TRBJ2-7; no definite D call. Trimming left V 3 bases short and J 2 bases short, with 14 bases between. Germline CDR1 and CDR2: MNHGY and SVAAGI. The CDR3 is 15 residues long.

This clonotype was seen a handful of times. The rearrangement uses TRBV6-2 or TRBV6-3 and TRBJ2-7, with D uncertain. The CDR3 runs 14 residues. V was trimmed by 2 bases and J by 0 bases, leaving 8 bases between them. From germline, CDR1 is MNHEY and CDR2 SVGEGT. CDR3 DNA: TGTGCCAGCAGTTACAGAGCGAACTCCTACGAGCAGTACTTC. This gives the protein CASSYRANSYEQYF.

This clonotype was picked up many times. The CDR3 coding sequence is TGTGCCAGCAGCCAAGATCCGGTATACGAGCAGTACTTC. It yields the protein CASSQDPVYEQYF. The rearrangement links TRBV3-1 to TRBJ2-7; no clear D gene. The CDR3 is made up of 13 amino acids. Deletions cut 0 bases from V and 4 bases from J, with 7 bases between. Germline CDR1 is LGHDT and CDR2 is YNNKEL (reference sequence).

This clonotype was detected a few times. The chain employs TRBV18 and TRBJ1-2; TRBD1 aligns across 7 bases. J gave up 4 bases and V 3 bases, and 14 bases lay outside the gene matches. This CDR3 has 17 amino acids. Germline CDR1 and CDR2: KGHSH and LQKENI. This CDR3 is CASSPTRQGAPGYGYTF. The CDR3 DNA reads as TGTGCCAGCTCACCGACGAGACAGGGTGCTCCTGGCTATGGCTACACCTTC.

At least ten counts were recorded for this clonotype. This sequence joins TRBV7-3 and TRBJ2-5; 9 positions match TRBD2. The CDR3 totals 15 residues. V was clipped by 4 bases and J by 5 bases; unmatched bases: 8. Germline V gene lookup returns CDR1 SGHTA and CDR2 FQGTGA. The CDR3 loop is CASSSEGLAGETQYF. DNA for the CDR3: TGTGCCAGCAGCTCGGAGGGACTAGCTGGCGAGACCCAGTACTTC.

This clonotype was detected ten times or more. The CDR3 here is CASSLAPQTGEAFF. In DNA form, the CDR3 reads TGTGCCAGCAGTTTAGCGCCTCAGACAGGGGAAGCTTTCTTT. The chain joins TRBV12-3 or TRBV12-4 to TRBJ1-1, with TRBD1 identical over 7 bases. The CDR3 is made up of 14 amino acids. Trimming cost V 0 bases and J 8 bases; bases outside gene matches: 6.

V is TRBV6-1 and J is TRBJ2-1, with D uncertain. Between the trimmed V and J ends, which lost 2 bases and 11 bases, there was a span of 13 bases. Germline V gene data show CDR1 as MNHNS and CDR2 as SASEGT. The CDR3 runs 13 residues. This CDR3 is CASSESFGVQQFF. CDR3 sequence (DNA): TGTGCCAGCAGTGAATCATTTGGGGTACAGCAGTTCTTC.

In this sample, this clonotype turned up many times. The rearrangement joins TRBV5-5 to TRBJ2-7; 10 bases agree with TRBD2. The CDR3 is 14 residues long. The V and J ends lost 6 bases and 6 bases, in that order; junction bases with no gene match: 9. CDR1 is SGHKS, CDR2 YYEKEE, per germline (reference sequence). DNA for the CDR3: TGTGCCAGCACCCGCGGGACTAGCGTTTTCGAGCAGTACTTC. Protein product: CASTRGTSVFEQYF.

J is TRBJ2-6 and V is TRBV7-2, with no clear D. The ends were cut back, 2 bases at V and 0 bases at J, with 11 bases in the middle. CDR1 and CDR2 from the germline V gene are SGHTA and FQGNSA. CDR3 size: 17 residues. This CDR3 is CASSLFTISSGANVLTF. CDR3 in DNA: TGTGCCAGCAGCTTATTCACCATCTCCTCTGGGGCCAACGTCCTGACTTTC.

The sample holds a few counts of this clonotype. The gene calls are TRBV5-1 and TRBJ1-3; TRBD1 might be the D (5 bases). The V end lost 0 bases, the J end lost 4 bases, and 8 bases lay between the germline ends. CDR1 is SGHRS, CDR2 YFSETQ, per germline. This CDR3 is 14 amino acids long. The CDR3 nucleotides read TGCGCCAGCAGCTTGGCGGGGCGCGGAAACACCATATATTTT. Protein sequence: CASSLAGRGNTIYF.

This clonotype came up a few times. The V gene is TRBV9, the J gene TRBJ2-3, with 7 bases aligning to TRBD1. The CDR3 has 15 residues. V lost 4 bases and J lost 2; bases outside the gene matches: 7. Germline CDR1 is SGDLS and CDR2 is YYNGEE. The CDR3 sequence: CASSTRDSYTDTQYF. Written as DNA, the CDR3 is TGTGCCAGCAGCACCAGGGACAGCTACACAGATACGCAGTATTTT.